The 17 T cell receptor beta chains presented below share a single source sample, sequenced in a study of identical twins. Each CDR3 protein gets one entry after TCRdb re-called the 5' RACE reads with MiXCR. The sample records 700,000 or so distinct CDR3 sequences, 8.6% being singletons. These records were also assigned to another study, of yellow fever vaccine responses in identical twins.

The sequencing sample was made of PBMCs. Receptors originate from a woman aged 18-35 years in good health.

The sample holds many counts of this clonotype. The V call is TRBV12-3 or TRBV12-4, the J call TRBJ2-1; D is uncertain. V lost 6 bases and J lost 6, with 9 bases in between. The CDR3 runs to 12 residues. This chain's CDR3 is CASSPSVNEQFF. The CDR3 DNA is TGTGCCAGCAGCCCGTCCGTCAATGAGCAGTTCTTC.

The chain uses TRBV11-1 and TRBJ2-3; 9 nucleotides line up with TRBD2. The CDR3 loop spans 18 amino acids. The germline gives CDR1 SGHAT, CDR2 FQDESV (reference sequence). Trimming took 2 bases from V and 0 from J; bases not matched to a gene: 9. CDR3 bases: TGTGCCAGCAGCTTACTGAGCGGGGGGACAAAAAGCACAGATACGCAGTATTTT. Its protein is CASSLLSGGTKSTDTQYF.

The sample holds a few counts of this clonotype. The genes are TRBV20-1 and TRBJ2-5, with D perhaps TRBD2 (7 bases). The CDR3 runs to 15 residues. Germline CDR1 is DFQATT and CDR2 is SNEGSKA (reference sequence). Trimming took 0 bases from V and 4 from J, leaving 15 bases between them. The CDR3 DNA sequence: TGCAGTGCTAGAGATGGACGGGGGGCCGTAGAGACCCAGTACTTC. Translation gives CSARDGRGAVETQYF.

This clonotype was detected ten times or more. This rearrangement joins TRBV6-1 to TRBJ2-1; D is possibly TRBD1 (5 bases). V lost 7 bases, J lost 9 bases, and 19 bases lay in between. This CDR3 comprises 14 residues. Germline CDR1 is MNHNS and CDR2 is SASEGT. The CDR3 nucleotides read TGTGCCAGCATGATATTAGTAGGGGCCGGTGAGCAGTTCTTC. Amino acid sequence: CASMILVGAGEQFF.

The chain employs TRBV2 and TRBJ2-2; D call uncertain. The CDR3 totals 14 residues. The V gene lost 5 bases and the J gene lost 6 bases, with 13 bases spanning the gap. Germline CDR1 reads SNHLY; CDR2 reads FYNNEI. The CDR3 loop is CASSPVTGPGELFF. CDR3 DNA sequence: TGTGCCAGCAGTCCAGTTACTGGTCCCGGGGAGCTGTTTTTT.

This chain links TRBV4-3 with TRBJ2-4; D gene ambiguous. This CDR3 has 17 amino acids. The germline V and J ends were trimmed by 0 bases and 3 bases, with 15 bases remaining between them. Germline V gene data show CDR1 as LGHNA and CDR2 as YSLEER. The CDR3 DNA sequence: TGCGCCAGCAGCCAAGATAAGAAGGGTGTAGGCAAAAACATTCAGTACTTC. This gives the protein CASSQDKKGVGKNIQYF.

The chain uses TRBV15 and TRBJ2-7, with 7 positions matching TRBD1. This CDR3 contains 15 residues. V dropped 0 bases and J dropped 0; count of bases not matched to a gene: 2. Germline V CDR1 and CDR2: LNHNV, YYDKDF (reference sequence). The CDR3 region has the DNA TGTGCCACCAGCAGAGAACAGGGGACCTCCTACGAGCAGTACTTC. It codes for CATSREQGTSYEQYF.

This clonotype was seen more than once but under ten times. This chain connects TRBV5-6 to TRBJ2-5, with 8 nucleotides matching TRBD2. Germline-derived CDR1 and CDR2 are SGHDT and YYEEEE. V trimming: 4 bases; J trimming: 5 bases; junction bases outside the gene matches: 7. This CDR3 contains 14 residues. The DNA for the CDR3 is TGTGCCAGCAGCCACGGTAGCGGGGCGGAGACCCAGTACTTC. Amino acids: CASSHGSGAETQYF.

This clonotype was observed a few times. The genes are TRBV7-9 and TRBJ2-7; tentatively, D is TRBD2 (5 bases). V was trimmed by 4 bases and J by 2 bases, leaving 15 bases between them. This CDR3 is built from 15 residues. Germline V gives CDR1 SEHNR, CDR2 FQNEAQ (reference sequence). The CDR3: CASSSKAGETYEQYF. The CDR3 DNA reads as TGTGCCAGCAGCTCTAAAGCCGGGGAAACCTACGAGCAGTACTTC.

This clonotype was seen many times. V usage is TRBV9 and J usage is TRBJ2-7, with 7 nucleotides matching TRBD1. The germline CDR1 and CDR2 sequences are SGDLS and YYNGEE. Trimming removed 3 bases from V and 3 bases from J; junction bases left unmatched: 9. The CDR3 runs to 15 residues. The DNA for the CDR3 is TGTGCCAGCAGCGCCCAGACAGGGATAGGCTACGAGCAGTACTTC. It encodes CASSAQTGIGYEQYF.

There are many counts of this clonotype. V usage is TRBV16 and J usage is TRBJ1-5, with D possibly being TRBD1 (5 bases). V lost 2 bases to trimming and J lost 7 bases, with 12 bases between them. In germline, CDR1 is KGHSY, CDR2 FQNENV. CDR3 length: 14 amino acids. DNA of the CDR3: TGTGCCAGCAGCCAAGTGTCGGGGGTACAGCCCCAGCATTTT. Protein product: CASSQVSGVQPQHF.

The chain couples TRBV28 to TRBJ2-5; the match to TRBD1 covers 8 bases. The CDR3 has 14 residues. The germline V gene encodes CDR1 MDHEN and CDR2 SYDVKM. V trimming: 4 bases; J trimming: 7 bases; junction bases outside the gene matches: 8. The CDR3 loop reads CASSSGQVHGTQYF. The CDR3 nucleotides are TGTGCCAGCAGTTCGGGACAGGTACATGGGACCCAGTACTTC.

This clonotype appeared many times. The chain links TRBV18 to TRBJ2-7; unclear D gene. Trimming removed 3 bases from V and 4 bases from J, with 10 bases in between. This CDR3 has 13 amino acids. Germline V CDR1 and CDR2: KGHSH, LQKENI. For the CDR3, the DNA is TGTGCCAGCTCACCGTCCCCAATTTACGAGCAGTACTTC. It encodes CASSPSPIYEQYF. Looking up the rest from reference TRBV18 and TRBJ2-7 gives the full variable domain: NAGVMQNPRHLVRRRGQEARLRCSPMKGHSHVYWYRQLPEEGLKFMVYLQKENIIDESGMPKERFSAEFPKEGPSILRIQQVVRGDSAAYFCASSPSPIYEQYFGPGTRLTVT.

The rearrangement links TRBV5-1 to TRBJ1-6; no clear D. V was cut by 1 base and J by 6 bases, with 8 bases left in between. Germline V gives CDR1 SGHRS, CDR2 YFSETQ. The CDR3 is 14 amino acids. The CDR3 region is CASSLSGRNSPLHF. CDR3 DNA: TGCGCCAGCAGCTTGTCAGGACGTAATTCACCCCTCCACTTT.

The chain is built from TRBV20-1 and TRBJ2-7, with D perhaps given as TRBD1 or TRBD2 (5 bases each). Trimming removed 3 bases at V and 3 bases at J, with 15 bases between. This CDR3 region has 14 residues. Germline loops: CDR1 DFQATT, CDR2 SNEGSKA (reference sequence). CDR3 in DNA: TGCAGTGCTAGGTTGATAGGGACCAACTACGAGCAGTACTTC. Translated: CSARLIGTNYEQYF.

The chain recombines TRBV5-1 with TRBJ2-2; no clear D. Germline values: CDR1 SGHRS, CDR2 YFSETQ. The CDR3 spans 13 residues. Trimming removed 0 bases at V and 7 bases at J, with 7 bases between. The CDR3 region has the DNA TGCGCCAGCAGCTTGGCTCCGAGCGGGGAGCTGTTTTTT. Its protein product is CASSLAPSGELFF.

The rearrangement links TRBV7-6 to TRBJ1-1; no reliable D call. This CDR3 comprises 13 residues. In germline, CDR1 is SGHVS, CDR2 FNYEAQ. Trimming removed 4 bases from V and 2 bases from J, with 8 bases in between. The CDR3: CASSSDSNTEAFF. The DNA of the CDR3 is TGTGCCAGCAGCTCCGACTCTAACACTGAAGCTTTCTTT. Using reference TRBV7-6 and TRBJ1-1 for the parts outside the CDR3, the full variable domain is GAGVSQSPRYKVTKRGQDVALRCDPISGHVSLYWYRQALGQGPEFLTYFNYEAQQDKSGLPNDRFSAERPEGSISTLTIQRTEQRDSAMYRCASSSDSNTEAFFGQGTRLTVV.